Below, 31 T cell receptor beta chains from the same sample are listed, as sequenced in a study of early T cells in non-severe SARS-CoV-2 infection. TCRdb re-derived calls from the 5' RACE reads in MiXCR, one entry per CDR3 protein. Here the sample spans around 30,000 distinct CDR3 sequences, 8.5% to 10% being singletons. Sequencing used whole blood. These TCRs come from an adult who was a healthcare worker with PCR-confirmed SARS-CoV-2 infection or an uninfected control (not recorded which).

This clonotype was seen at least ten times. CDR3 sequence: CASTIGEGETQYF. In nucleotides, the CDR3 is TGTGCCAGTACCATCGGGGAAGGAGAGACCCAGTACTTC. The rearrangement uses TRBV19 and TRBJ2-5, with D tentatively TRBD2 (5 bases). CDR3 length equals 13 residues. The ends were cut back, 7 bases at V and 4 bases at J, with 13 bases in the middle. CDR1 LNHDA and CDR2 SQIVND come from the germline V gene (reference sequence). The whole variable domain, remainder taken from reference TRBV19 and TRBJ2-5, is DGGITQSPKYLFRKEGQNVTLSCEQNLNHDAMYWYRQDPGQGLRLIYYSQIVNDFQKGDIAEGYSVSREKKESFPLTVTSAQKNPTAFYLCASTIGEGETQYFGPGTRLLVL.

The chain employs TRBV13 and TRBJ1-1; weak D call: TRBD1 (5 bases). V shed 5 bases and J shed 0 bases, with 13 bases lying between them. CDR1 and CDR2 (germline): PRHDT, FYEKMQ (reference sequence). The CDR3 sequence is 15 residues long. CDR3 protein: CASSPSSGMNTEAFF. In DNA, the CDR3 is TGTGCCAGCAGCCCTTCGTCAGGGATGAACACTGAAGCTTTCTTT.

This clonotype has at least ten counts. V and J are TRBV5-1 and TRBJ1-1, with D tentatively TRBD1 (6 bases). Germline V CDR1 and CDR2: SGHRS, YFSETQ. The CDR3 has 16 residues. The V end was cut by 0 bases, the J end by 5 bases, with 17 bases between. The CDR3 loop is CASSLEPTGKGTEAFF. DNA for the CDR3: TGCGCCAGCAGCTTGGAACCCACAGGGAAGGGAACTGAAGCTTTCTTT.

The V call is TRBV19, the J call TRBJ2-7, with 7 bases lining up with TRBD1. The CDR3 consists of 15 residues. CDR1 is LNHDA, CDR2 SQIVND, per germline (reference sequence). Unmatched junction bases numbered 11, after V lost 3 bases and J lost 6 bases. CDR3 protein: CASSMGDSQIREQYF. CDR3 nucleotides: TGTGCCAGTAGTATGGGGGACAGTCAAATTCGCGAGCAGTACTTC.

This clonotype has more than one count but fewer than ten. This rearrangement joins TRBV9 to TRBJ2-1, with TRBD1 matching 8 bases. J gave up 5 bases and V 2 bases, and 9 bases lay outside the gene matches. Germline V lookup: CDR1 SGDLS, CDR2 YYNGEE. The CDR3 length is 16 residues. The CDR3 DNA follows: TGTGCCAGCAGCGTCCTATCGGGACAGGACGACAATGAGCAGTTCTTC. It translates to CASSVLSGQDDNEQFF.

This clonotype turned up a few times. DNA of the CDR3: TGCGCCAGCGCTACAGGGGCAACTAATGAAAAACTGTTTTTT. Translating it yields CASATGATNEKLFF. The rearrangement links TRBV5-1 to TRBJ1-4; TRBD1 aligns across 7 bases. CDR3 size: 14 residues. Germline V lookup: CDR1 SGHRS, CDR2 YFSETQ. V was pared by 7 bases and J by 0 bases, with 3 bases of the junction left unmatched.

This clonotype ranks as medium-sized. The CDR3 coding sequence is TGTGCCAGCCCCAGACAGGGGGCGCCCCAAGAGACCCAGTACTTC. This codes for CASPRQGAPQETQYF. The chain links TRBV2 to TRBJ2-5; 10 nucleotides line up with TRBD1. The CDR3 loop spans 15 amino acids. Per the germline V gene, CDR1 is SNHLY and CDR2 is FYNNEI. The trim removed 8 bases at V and 1 base at J, leaving 7 bases unmatched.

This chain joins TRBV7-6 and TRBJ1-5, with TRBD1 as a possible D gene (5 bases). The germline V and J ends were trimmed by 4 bases and 5 bases, with 9 bases remaining between them. Germline V gene data show CDR1 as SGHVS and CDR2 as FNYEAQ. CDR3 length: 13 amino acids. The CDR3 region has the DNA TGTGCCAGCAGCTGGGGGGTGGATCAGCCCCAGCATTTT. It translates to CASSWGVDQPQHF.

This clonotype has more than one count but fewer than ten. The chain carries TRBV14 and TRBJ2-7; the D is unclear. Germline CDR1 and CDR2: SGHDN and FVKESK. Trimming removed 1 base at V and 0 bases at J, with 10 bases between. This CDR3 is built from 15 residues. CDR3 sequence (DNA): TGTGCCAGCAGCCAAGGGTGGTCTAGCTCCTACGAGCAGTACTTC. Encoded protein: CASSQGWSSSYEQYF.

This clonotype was observed many times. The rearrangement uses TRBV7-6 and TRBJ1-6; perhaps TRBD1 as D (5 bases). CDR1 is SGHVS and CDR2 is FNYEAQ in the germline V gene. This CDR3 contains 15 residues. The ends were cut back, 4 bases at V and 6 bases at J, with 13 bases in the middle. CDR3 DNA: TGTGCCAGCAGCTCCGAGGCAGGGACTAATTCACCCCTCCACTTT. Translation: CASSSEAGTNSPLHF.

The V gene is TRBV7-2, the J gene TRBJ2-2; TRBD1 matches 7 bases. CDR3 length: 17 amino acids. J lost 5 bases, V lost 1 base, and 10 bases had no gene match. Germline V CDR1 and CDR2: SGHTA, FQGNSA. In nucleotides, the CDR3 is TGTGCCAGCAGCTTAGTTTTGTCGACAGGGCGGACCGGGGAGCTGTTTTTT. Protein: CASSLVLSTGRTGELFF. Full variable domain (missing parts from reference TRBV7-2 and TRBJ2-2): GAGVSQSPSNKVTEKGKDVELRCDPISGHTALYWYRQSLGQGLEFLIYFQGNSAPDKSGLPSDRFSAERTGGSVSTLTIQRTQQEDSAVYLCASSLVLSTGRTGELFFGEGSRLTVL.

This clonotype was picked up many times. The chain carries TRBV11-2 and TRBJ2-3; TRBD2 matches 8 bases. This CDR3 comprises 15 residues. V gave up 1 base and J gave up 2 bases; unmatched junction bases: 2. Germline V gene sequence: CDR1 SGHAT, CDR2 FQNNGV. This CDR3 is CASSLVRGATDTQYF. The CDR3, as DNA: TGTGCCAGCAGCTTAGTGCGGGGGGCCACAGATACGCAGTATTTT. Full variable domain (remainder filled in from reference TRBV11-2 and TRBJ2-3): EAGVAQSPRYKIIEKRQSVAFWCNPISGHATLYWYQQILGQGPKLLIQFQNNGVVDDSQLPKDRFSAERLKGVDSTLKIQPAKLEDSAVYLCASSLVRGATDTQYFGPGTRLTVL.

Many counts were recorded for this clonotype. The chain recombines TRBV15 with TRBJ1-2; D gene uncertain. The germline CDR1 and CDR2 sequences are LNHNV and YYDKDF (reference sequence). Trimming pared 5 bases from V and 4 bases from J, leaving 14 bases between. The CDR3 consists of 14 residues. CDR3: CATSARVSGYGYTF. CDR3 DNA sequence: TGTGCCACCAGCGCGAGGGTGAGTGGCTATGGCTACACCTTC. The variable domain in full, with the rest retrieved from reference TRBV15 and TRBJ1-2, is DAMVIQNPRYQVTQFGKPVTLSCSQTLNHNVMYWYQQKSSQAPKLLFHYYDKDFNNEADTPDNFQSRRPNTSFCFLDIRSPGLGDTAMYLCATSARVSGYGYTFGSGTRLTVV.

This clonotype was found many times. This chain links TRBV24-1 with TRBJ1-2; D possibly corresponds to TRBD1 (6 bases). Trimming removed 3 bases at V and 1 base at J, with 11 bases between. The length of the CDR3 is 15 residues. Germline CDR1 KGHDR, CDR2 SFDVKD. The CDR3 region is CATSDPRTDNYGYTF. The CDR3 DNA sequence: TGTGCCACCAGTGATCCACGGACAGATAACTATGGCTACACCTTC.

The table lists this clonotype with many counts. CDR3 amino acids: CASSITGLDGYTF. In DNA form, the CDR3 reads TGTGCCAGTAGTATCACAGGCCTGGATGGCTACACCTTC. J is TRBJ1-2 and V is TRBV19, with TRBD1 as a possible D gene (5 bases). The germline V and J ends were trimmed by 3 bases and 6 bases, with 11 bases remaining between them. Per the germline V gene, CDR1 is LNHDA and CDR2 is SQIVND (reference sequence). This CDR3 has 13 amino acids.

This clonotype was detected many times. The CDR3 nucleotides are TGTGCCAGCAGCCGGACAGGGAACTCTGGGGCCAACGTCCTGACTTTC. It yields the protein CASSRTGNSGANVLTF. V is TRBV7-8 and J is TRBJ2-6; 8 bases line up with TRBD1. The V gene's germline CDR1 is SGHVS and CDR2 FQNEAQ. Unmatched junction bases numbered 3, after V lost 5 bases and J lost 0 bases. The CDR3 is 16 amino acids.

This clonotype showed up just a few times. The J gene is TRBJ2-5, the V gene TRBV5-1, with D perhaps TRBD2 (6 bases). V was cut by 4 bases and J by 5 bases, with 12 bases left in between. The length of the CDR3 is 13 residues. The V gene's germline CDR1 is SGHRS and CDR2 YFSETQ. The CDR3 DNA is TGCGCCAGCAGCATGGGGGGTCTGGAGACCCAGTACTTC. It translates to CASSMGGLETQYF.

The table lists this clonotype with many counts. The CDR3 reads CASSPVRGSEAFF. The CDR3 bases are TGTGCCAGCTCACCCGTTCGCGGTTCTGAAGCTTTCTTT. The chain is built from TRBV18 and TRBJ1-1; D is undetermined. The germline V gene encodes CDR1 KGHSH and CDR2 LQKENI. The CDR3 has 13 amino acids. The V gene lost 3 bases and the J gene lost 6 bases, with 11 bases spanning the gap.

This clonotype was seen repeatedly, ten times or more. The chain employs TRBV20-1 and TRBJ1-1, with D unclear. The CDR3 extends over 12 amino acids. V was trimmed by 3 bases and J by 3 bases, leaving 8 bases between them. Germline CDR1 is DFQATT and CDR2 is SNEGSKA (reference sequence). This chain's CDR3 is CSASFRDTEAFF. The CDR3 nucleotides read TGCAGTGCTAGTTTTCGGGACACTGAAGCTTTCTTT.

V and J are TRBV5-1 and TRBJ2-7, with TRBD1 as a possible D gene (5 bases). The CDR3 loop spans 14 amino acids. CDR1 and CDR2 from the germline V gene are SGHRS and YFSETQ. Between the trimmed V and J ends, which lost 0 bases and 4 bases, there was a span of 11 bases. DNA of the CDR3: TGCGCCAGCAGCTTGGGGACAAGGGCATACGAGCAGTACTTC. This sequence encodes CASSLGTRAYEQYF.

In this sample, this clonotype turned up a few times. Here the CDR3 DNA reads TGTGCCAGCAGTCCCGCAGTTCACCCAACTAATGAAAAACTGTTTTTT. This codes for CASSPAVHPTNEKLFF. The chain recombines TRBV27 with TRBJ1-4, with D hard to call. V gave up 5 bases and J gave up 0 bases, with 13 bases separating them. The CDR3 consists of 16 residues. Looked up from germline, CDR1 is MNHEY and CDR2 is SMNVEV (reference sequence).

This clonotype came up many times. The V and J genes are TRBV3-1 and TRBJ2-1; possibly TRBD2 for D (6 bases). Germline assignment: CDR1 LGHDT and CDR2 YNNKEL (reference sequence). V was shortened by 1 base and J by 10 bases, with 14 bases between the two germline ends. The length of the CDR3 is 14 residues. The CDR3 here is CASSQGTTRGEQFF. The CDR3 DNA sequence: TGTGCCAGCAGCCAAGGGACTACTCGCGGAGAGCAGTTCTTC.

This chain connects TRBV29-1 to TRBJ1-1; TRBD1 is a possible D gene (5 bases). The germline V gene encodes CDR1 SQVTM and CDR2 ANQGSEA. V gave up 4 bases and J gave up 1 base, with 13 bases separating them. The CDR3 is made up of 14 amino acids. CDR3 sequence: CSVGLGHSNTEAFF. CDR3 nucleotides: TGCAGCGTTGGTCTCGGACACTCGAACACTGAAGCTTTCTTT.

This clonotype was recorded many times. This rearrangement joins TRBV24-1 to TRBJ2-2; D assignment may be TRBD1 or TRBD2 (5 bases each). Trimming left V 5 bases short and J 4 bases short, with 13 bases between. The V gene's germline CDR1 is KGHDR and CDR2 SFDVKD. The CDR3 sequence is 15 residues long. The CDR3 DNA is TGTGCCACCAGTGTCATAGGGACCGCCACCGGGGAGCTGTTTTTT. Its protein product is CATSVIGTATGELFF.

The rearrangement uses TRBV29-1 and TRBJ2-3; D gene ambiguous. Trimming left V 7 bases short and J 0 bases short, with 11 bases between. Germline loops: CDR1 SQVTM, CDR2 ANQGSEA. The CDR3 consists of 13 residues. The CDR3 DNA sequence: TGCAGCGGAGCAGAGCCTAGCACAGATACGCAGTATTTT. The encoded protein is CSGAEPSTDTQYF.

This clonotype occurred many times. The chain joins TRBV7-9 to TRBJ1-4, with D maybe TRBD1 (5 bases). Trimming pared 4 bases from V and 5 bases from J, leaving 14 bases between. The CDR3 spans 15 residues. Germline V CDR1 and CDR2: SEHNR, FQNEAQ (reference sequence). The CDR3 region has the DNA TGTGCCAGCAGCTCCCGGGACCTGGCCAATGAAAAACTGTTTTTT. The encoded protein is CASSSRDLANEKLFF.

This chain connects TRBV20-1 to TRBJ2-6; no reliable D call. The ends were cut back, 5 bases at V and 0 bases at J, with 5 bases in the middle. Germline CDR1 is DFQATT and CDR2 is SNEGSKA (reference sequence). This CDR3 is built from 13 residues. The CDR3 loop is CSAQSSGANVLTF. For the CDR3, the DNA is TGCAGTGCTCAGAGCTCTGGGGCCAACGTCCTGACTTTC.

Ten or more counts support this clonotype. The V gene is TRBV25-1, the J gene TRBJ2-3; 7 bases map to TRBD2. Germline trimming cut 3 bases from V and 1 base from J; bases unmatched to any gene: 1. Germline V gene lookup returns CDR1 MGHDK and CDR2 SYGVNS. This CDR3 region has 14 residues. The CDR3 here is CASSDGLGTDTQYF. DNA for the CDR3: TGTGCCAGCAGTGACGGACTAGGCACAGATACGCAGTATTTT.

This clonotype was counted many times. This chain joins TRBV5-1 and TRBJ2-6; D remains ambiguous. The germline V gene has CDR1 SGHRS and CDR2 YFSETQ. V lost 0 bases, J lost 10 bases, and 8 bases lay in between. The CDR3 runs to 13 residues. The CDR3 DNA is TGCGCCAGCAGCTTGGGCGAGTCTAACGTCCTGACTTTC. Translation: CASSLGESNVLTF.

This clonotype was detected ten times or more. V is TRBV11-2 and J is TRBJ2-3; 9 bases fit TRBD1. Germline assignment: CDR1 SGHAT and CDR2 FQNNGV. J lost 2 bases, V lost 5 bases, and 17 bases had no gene match. This CDR3 contains 19 residues. For the CDR3, the DNA is TGTGCCAGCAGCCGGGGCCCCTGGGGGGGACAGGGATTCACAGATACGCAGTATTTT. Residues: CASSRGPWGGQGFTDTQYF.

The V and J genes are TRBV6-5 and TRBJ1-2; 7 positions agree with TRBD1. This CDR3 spans 13 amino acids. With V trimmed by 6 bases and J by 4 bases, 5 bases remained unmatched. Germline V gene sequence: CDR1 MNHEY, CDR2 SVGAGI. This CDR3 reads CASRHRGTYGYTF. CDR3 DNA: TGTGCCAGCAGGCACAGGGGCACCTATGGCTACACCTTC.